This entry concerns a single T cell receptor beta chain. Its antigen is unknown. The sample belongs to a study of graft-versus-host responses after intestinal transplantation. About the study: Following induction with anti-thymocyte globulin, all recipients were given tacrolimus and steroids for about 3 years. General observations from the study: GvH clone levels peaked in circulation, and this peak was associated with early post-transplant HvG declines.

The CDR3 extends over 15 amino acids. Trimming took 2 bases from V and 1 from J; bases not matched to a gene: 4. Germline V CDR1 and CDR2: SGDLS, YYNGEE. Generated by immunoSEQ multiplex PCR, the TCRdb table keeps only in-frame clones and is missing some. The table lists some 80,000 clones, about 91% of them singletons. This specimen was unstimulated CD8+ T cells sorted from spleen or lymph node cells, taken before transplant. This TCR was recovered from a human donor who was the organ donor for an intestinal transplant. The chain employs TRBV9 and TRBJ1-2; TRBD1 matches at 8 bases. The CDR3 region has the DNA TGTGCCAGCAGCGTCGGTGGACAGGGTAACTATGGCTACACCTTC. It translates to CASSVGGQGNYGYTF.